The T cell receptor (beta chain) under discussion was sequenced for a study of long-term antiretroviral therapy in people with HIV. Note on this clone: Its specificity is unknown.

Researchers ran immunoSEQ v3.0 at survey level. Method: immunoSEQ multiplex PCR; TCRdb's copy keeps in-frame clones and lacks some. Of more than 15,000 clones in the sample, 75% to 95% were seen once. Points from the study as a whole: Drawn between about 2004 and 2017, the blood was possibly obtained under older ART regimens. Post-ART diversity increased but stayed below transplant donor controls.

Each donor provided at least one pre-ART PBMC sample and at least two post-ART PBMC samples. The CDR3 loop spans 14 amino acids. CDR1 is SGDLS and CDR2 is YYNGEE in the germline V gene. V lost 3 bases and J lost 5, with 14 bases in between. This rearrangement joins TRBV9 to TRBJ2-5; D may be TRBD2 (7 bases). The receptor was derived from a man between 60 and 75 years old with HIV. The source was unsorted PBMCs, collected 0.3 years after starting antiretroviral therapy. In DNA form, the CDR3 reads TGTGCCAGCAGCGCCGGCGGGGGCGGGGAGACCCAGTACTTC. This encodes CASSAGGGGETQYF.